These T cell receptor beta chains were read from a single sample in a study of blood T cell repertoires in COVID-19. Assay: immunoSEQ multiplex PCR; the TCRdb copy retains only in-frame clones and omits some. The table includes 150,000 or so clones, 80% detected once. The specimen was peripheral blood. The receptors come from a man between 60 and 75 years old with active or convalescent COVID-19. Each CDR3 is given with its conserved first and last residue. The D gene is left open where the match is weak. Some rows have no size entry. The others give once, few or many, or a class for an expanded clone.

CDR3nt: TGTGCCAGTAGCTCCCGGACAGGGGGTAATTCACCCCTCCACTTT
CDR3aa: CASSSRTGGNSPLHF
v_gene: TRBV19
len: 15
j_gene: TRBJ1-6
d_gene: TRBD1
abundance: NA

CDR3nt: TGTGCCAGTAGTACCAGGGTAGCGGGGGTAGGCAATCAGCCCCAGCATTTT
CDR3aa: CASSTRVAGVGNQPQHF
v_gene: TRBV19
len: 17
j_gene: TRBJ1-5
d_gene: NA
abundance: NA

CDR3nt: TGTGCCAGCAGATCTACAGGGGGCACTGAAGCTTTCTTT
CDR3aa: CASRSTGGTEAFF
v_gene: TRBV27
len: 13
j_gene: TRBJ1-1
d_gene: TRBD1
abundance: NA

CDR3nt: TGTGCCAGCAGCCGGTGGCGGGAATCCTACGAGCAGTACTTC
CDR3aa: CASSRWRESYEQYF
v_gene: TRBV6-2/TRBV6-3
len: 14
j_gene: TRBJ2-7
d_gene: NA
abundance: NA

CDR3nt: TGTGCCAGCAGCTCACAACAGGGAGCCAAAAACATTCAGTACTTC
CDR3aa: CASSSQQGAKNIQYF
v_gene: TRBV28
len: 15
j_gene: TRBJ2-4
d_gene: NA
abundance: NA

CDR3nt: TGTGCCAGCAGCTACGGGACAGGGGTCAATCAGCCCCAGCATTTT
CDR3aa: CASSYGTGVNQPQHF
v_gene: TRBV5-5
len: 15
j_gene: TRBJ1-5
d_gene: TRBD1
abundance: NA

CDR3nt: TGTGCCAGCAGTTCTAGGTCCGGAGACTACGAGCAGTACTTC
CDR3aa: CASSSRSGDYEQYF
v_gene: TRBV28
len: 14
j_gene: TRBJ2-7
d_gene: NA
abundance: NA

CDR3nt: TGTGCCATCAGTGGCTCCGGGGGAGGTTGGTACGAGCAGTACTTC
CDR3aa: CAISGSGGGWYEQYF
v_gene: TRBV10-3
len: 15
j_gene: TRBJ2-7
d_gene: NA
abundance: NA

CDR3nt: TGTGCCAGCTCACCCCAGACTAGCGGGGTTTCCTACAATGAGCAGTTCTTC
CDR3aa: CASSPQTSGVSYNEQFF
v_gene: TRBV18
len: 17
j_gene: TRBJ2-1
d_gene: TRBD2
abundance: few

CDR3nt: TGTGCCAGCAGCCTCGGGACTAGTGCAGGGGCGCAGTATTTT
CDR3aa: CASSLGTSAGAQYF
v_gene: TRBV7-3
len: 14
j_gene: TRBJ2-3
d_gene: TRBD2
abundance: NA

CDR3nt: TGTGCCAGCAGGATCAGGGGTGAGGGGACTGAAGCTTTCTTT
CDR3aa: CASRIRGEGTEAFF
v_gene: TRBV2
len: 14
j_gene: TRBJ1-1
d_gene: NA
abundance: NA

CDR3nt: TGTGCCAGCAGTTGGGAGGGATATGGCTACACCTTC
CDR3aa: CASSWEGYGYTF
v_gene: TRBV28
len: 12
j_gene: TRBJ1-2
d_gene: NA
abundance: NA

CDR3nt: TGCGCCAGCAGCGCCCAGACTAGCGGGAGAGGTAATGAGCAGTTCTTC
CDR3aa: CASSAQTSGRGNEQFF
v_gene: TRBV5-1
len: 16
j_gene: TRBJ2-1
d_gene: TRBD2
abundance: once

CDR3nt: TGCAGCGTTCTGGGACTAGCGAGCACCGGGGAGCTGTTTTTT
CDR3aa: CSVLGLASTGELFF
v_gene: TRBV29-1
len: 14
j_gene: TRBJ2-2
d_gene: TRBD2
abundance: once

CDR3nt: TGTGCCAGCAGCCAAGACTCTGGGACAGGAAATGAAAAACTGTTTTTT
CDR3aa: CASSQDSGTGNEKLFF
v_gene: TRBV4-2
len: 16
j_gene: TRBJ1-4
d_gene: TRBD1
abundance: once

CDR3nt: TGTGCCAGCCCCAGAGGAGCAGAGGTCATGAACACTGAAGCTTTCTTT
CDR3aa: CASPRGAEVMNTEAFF
v_gene: TRBV21-1
len: 16
j_gene: TRBJ1-1
d_gene: NA
abundance: NA

CDR3nt: TGCAGCGTTACCCCCCGAGCGGGTTGGACAGATACGCAGTATTTT
CDR3aa: CSVTPRAGWTDTQYF
v_gene: TRBV29-1
len: 15
j_gene: TRBJ2-3
d_gene: NA
abundance: NA

CDR3nt: TGTGCCACCAGTGATGGGACACCCCTCTCCTACAATGAGCAGTTCTTC
CDR3aa: CATSDGTPLSYNEQFF
v_gene: TRBV24-1
len: 16
j_gene: TRBJ2-1
d_gene: NA
abundance: few

CDR3nt: TGTGCCAGCAGGGGAGAGTCTGGAAACACCATATATTTT
CDR3aa: CASRGESGNTIYF
v_gene: TRBV2
len: 13
j_gene: TRBJ1-3
d_gene: NA
abundance: NA

CDR3nt: TGTGCCAGCAGCCAAGGGGGGAACAGGGGGTCACCCCTCCACTTT
CDR3aa: CASSQGGNRGSPLHF
v_gene: TRBV3-1/TRBV3-2
len: 15
j_gene: TRBJ1-6
d_gene: TRBD1
abundance: NA

CDR3nt: TGTGCCAGCAGTCACCGAACTAGCACAGATACGCAGTATTTT
CDR3aa: CASSHRTSTDTQYF
v_gene: TRBV2
len: 14
j_gene: TRBJ2-3
d_gene: NA
abundance: NA

CDR3nt: TGTGCCACCAGTGATTTCGGGACTAGCGGGAGTTCAGATACGCAGTATTTT
CDR3aa: CATSDFGTSGSSDTQYF
v_gene: TRBV24-1
len: 17
j_gene: TRBJ2-3
d_gene: TRBD2
abundance: NA

CDR3nt: TGTGCCAGCAGCTTAAGACAGGGGTTATACAATGAGCAGTTCTTC
CDR3aa: CASSLRQGLYNEQFF
v_gene: TRBV7-3
len: 15
j_gene: TRBJ2-1
d_gene: TRBD1
abundance: NA

CDR3nt: TGCAGCGTTCCGGGACAGGGCCTAAACAATGAGCAGTTCTTC
CDR3aa: CSVPGQGLNNEQFF
v_gene: TRBV29-1
len: 14
j_gene: TRBJ2-1
d_gene: TRBD1
abundance: NA

CDR3nt: TGTGCCAGCAGCCCTCCGTGGGACCAGGGGAGGGATCAGCCCCAGCATTTT
CDR3aa: CASSPPWDQGRDQPQHF
v_gene: TRBV5-8
len: 17
j_gene: TRBJ1-5
d_gene: NA
abundance: few

CDR3nt: TGTGCCAGCAGCCAAGTGAATCAGGGGAACGAAAAACTGTTTTTT
CDR3aa: CASSQVNQGNEKLFF
v_gene: TRBV3-1/TRBV3-2
len: 15
j_gene: TRBJ1-4
d_gene: NA
abundance: NA

CDR3nt: TGTGCCAGCTCACCGGATGGGGGGCAAGAGACCCAGTACTTC
CDR3aa: CASSPDGGQETQYF
v_gene: TRBV18
len: 14
j_gene: TRBJ2-5
d_gene: NA
abundance: NA

CDR3nt: TGTGCCAGCAGTCCCTGGGGACAGGATATCACTGAAGCTTTCTTT
CDR3aa: CASSPWGQDITEAFF
v_gene: TRBV6-5
len: 15
j_gene: TRBJ1-1
d_gene: TRBD1
abundance: NA

CDR3nt: TGTGCCAGCAGCCCGGGGGGGATAGCGGAGTACAATGAGCAGTTCTTC
CDR3aa: CASSPGGIAEYNEQFF
v_gene: TRBV7-6
len: 16
j_gene: TRBJ2-1
d_gene: TRBD2
abundance: once

CDR3nt: TGTGCCAGCAGCCCGGGACAGGGGGCTTACGAGCAGTACTTC
CDR3aa: CASSPGQGAYEQYF
v_gene: TRBV7-9
len: 14
j_gene: TRBJ2-7
d_gene: TRBD1
abundance: NA

CDR3nt: TGTGCCAGCAGTCCCCGAGGGAGCTGGAACACTGAAGCTTTCTTT
CDR3aa: CASSPRGSWNTEAFF
v_gene: TRBV6-2/TRBV6-3
len: 15
j_gene: TRBJ1-1
d_gene: NA
abundance: NA

CDR3nt: TGTGCCAGCAGCCCTAGCAGCAACGAGCAGTACTTC
CDR3aa: CASSPSSNEQYF
v_gene: TRBV7-2
len: 12
j_gene: TRBJ2-7
d_gene: NA
abundance: NA